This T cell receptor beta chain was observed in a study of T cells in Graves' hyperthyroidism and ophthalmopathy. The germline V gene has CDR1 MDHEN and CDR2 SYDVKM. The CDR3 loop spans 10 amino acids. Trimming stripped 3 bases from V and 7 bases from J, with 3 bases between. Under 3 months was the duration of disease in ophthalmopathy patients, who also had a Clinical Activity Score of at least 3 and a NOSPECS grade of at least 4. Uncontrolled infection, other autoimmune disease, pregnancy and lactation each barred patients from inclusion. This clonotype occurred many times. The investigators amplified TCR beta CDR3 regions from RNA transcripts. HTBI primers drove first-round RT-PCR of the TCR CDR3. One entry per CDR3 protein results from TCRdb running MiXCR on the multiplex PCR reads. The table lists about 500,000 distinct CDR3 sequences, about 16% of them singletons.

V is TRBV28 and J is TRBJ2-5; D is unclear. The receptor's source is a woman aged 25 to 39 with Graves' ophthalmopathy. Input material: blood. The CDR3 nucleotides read TGTGCCAGCAGTTTCGGGACCCAGTACTTC. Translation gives CASSFGTQYF.